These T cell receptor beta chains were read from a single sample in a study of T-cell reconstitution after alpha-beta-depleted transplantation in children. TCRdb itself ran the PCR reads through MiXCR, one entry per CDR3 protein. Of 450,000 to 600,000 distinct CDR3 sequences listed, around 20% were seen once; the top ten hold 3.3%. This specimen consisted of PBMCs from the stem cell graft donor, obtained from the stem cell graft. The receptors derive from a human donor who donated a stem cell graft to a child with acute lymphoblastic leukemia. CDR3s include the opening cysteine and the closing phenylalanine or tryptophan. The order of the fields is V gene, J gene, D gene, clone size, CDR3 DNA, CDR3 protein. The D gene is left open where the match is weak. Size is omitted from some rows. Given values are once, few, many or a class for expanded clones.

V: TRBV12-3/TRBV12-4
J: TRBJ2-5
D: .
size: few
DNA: TGTGCCAGCAGGCTGTGGGGGGCTGGGGAGACCCAGTACTTC
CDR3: CASRLWGAGETQYF

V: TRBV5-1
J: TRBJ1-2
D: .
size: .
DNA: TGCGCCAGCAGCCTGGAAGGGTCGGATTATGGCTACACCTTC
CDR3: CASSLEGSDYGYTF

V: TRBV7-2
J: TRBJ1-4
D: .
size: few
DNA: TGTGCCAGCAGCTCCTCAGGGTCAACTAATGAAAAACTGTTTTTT
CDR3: CASSSSGSTNEKLFF

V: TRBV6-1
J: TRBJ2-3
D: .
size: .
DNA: TGTGCCAGCAGTGAAGCGGCAGGTATCCCCTTCACAGATACGCAGTATTTT
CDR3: CASSEAAGIPFTDTQYF

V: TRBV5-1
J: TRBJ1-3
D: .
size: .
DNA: TGCGCCAGCAGCTTCGAGGGAAACACCATATATTTT
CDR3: CASSFEGNTIYF

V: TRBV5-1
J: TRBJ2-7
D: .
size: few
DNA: TGCGCCAGCAGCCCCGGGGGCTTAGCCTACGAGCAGTACTTC
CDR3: CASSPGGLAYEQYF

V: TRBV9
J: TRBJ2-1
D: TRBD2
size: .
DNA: TGTGCCAGCAGCGGCGGGAGCAGGGCGGTAAATGAGCAGTTCTTC
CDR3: CASSGGSRAVNEQFF

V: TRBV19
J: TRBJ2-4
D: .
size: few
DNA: TGTGCCAGTAGTACGGAGCCGGTTACAGGATTCCTAGCCAAAAACATTCAGTACTTC
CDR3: CASSTEPVTGFLAKNIQYF

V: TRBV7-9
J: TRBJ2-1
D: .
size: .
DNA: TGTGCCAGCAGCCGCCAGGGAGTTGAGCAGTTCTTC
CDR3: CASSRQGVEQFF

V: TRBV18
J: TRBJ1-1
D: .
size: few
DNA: TGTGCCAGCTCACCACTAACAGCTGAAGCTTTCTTT
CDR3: CASSPLTAEAFF

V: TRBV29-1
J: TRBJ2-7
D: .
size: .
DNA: TGCAGCGTTGAACAGGAGAACCAGGGTGAGCAGTACTTC
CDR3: CSVEQENQGEQYF

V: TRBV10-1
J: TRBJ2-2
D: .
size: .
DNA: TGCGCCAGCAGTGTCGGGAAGGGGAGAGGCACCGGGGAGCTGTTTTTT
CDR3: CASSVGKGRGTGELFF

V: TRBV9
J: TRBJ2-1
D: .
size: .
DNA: TGTGCCAGCAGAGGTAGGGGGGGGTACAATGAGCAGTTCTTC
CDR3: CASRGRGGYNEQFF

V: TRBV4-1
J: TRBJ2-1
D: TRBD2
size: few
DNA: TGCGCCAGCAGCACACAGGCGCTTAGCGGGAGTTCCTACAATGAGCAGTTCTTC
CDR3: CASSTQALSGSSYNEQFF

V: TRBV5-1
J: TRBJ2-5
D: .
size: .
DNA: TGCGCCAGCAGCTTGGCCGGGACCTTCGAGGAGACCCAGTACTTC
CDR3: CASSLAGTFEETQYF

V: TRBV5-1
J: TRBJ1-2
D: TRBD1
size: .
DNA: TGCGCCAGCAGCCCTCCGGGACAGGGTTCTGGCTACACCTTC
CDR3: CASSPPGQGSGYTF

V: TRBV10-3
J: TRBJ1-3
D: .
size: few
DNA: TGTGCCATCAGATCCCCCCGACGGATATATTTT
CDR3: CAIRSPRRIYF

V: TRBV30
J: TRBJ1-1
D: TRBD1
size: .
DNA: TGTGCCTGGAGTGTTCAGGGGGCAGCGACTGAAGCTTTCTTT
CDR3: CAWSVQGAATEAFF

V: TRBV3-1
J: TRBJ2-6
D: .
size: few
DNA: TGTGCCAGCAGGTACAGGACAGGGGCCAACGTCCTGACTTTC
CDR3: CASRYRTGANVLTF

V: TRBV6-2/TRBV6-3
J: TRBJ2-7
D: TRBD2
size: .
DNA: TGTGCCAGCAGTTTCTCTAGCGGGACAGCCTACGAGCAGTACTTC
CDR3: CASSFSSGTAYEQYF

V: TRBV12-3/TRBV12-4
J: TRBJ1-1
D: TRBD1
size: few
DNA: TGTGCCAGCACCCGTGATTGGACAGGGAAAACTGAAGCTTTCTTT
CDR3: CASTRDWTGKTEAFF

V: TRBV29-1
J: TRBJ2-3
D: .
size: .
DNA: TGCAGCGTCGCCTTGGGGAGCGGGAGCACAGATACGCAGTATTTT
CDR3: CSVALGSGSTDTQYF

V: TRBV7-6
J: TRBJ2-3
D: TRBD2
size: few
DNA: TGTGCCAGCAGCTTATACCGGGAGGGTGAGGATACGCAGTATTTT
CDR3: CASSLYREGEDTQYF

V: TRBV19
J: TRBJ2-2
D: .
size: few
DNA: TGTGCCAGTAGTATAGATGGAGGAGGCAGGGAAACCGGGGAGCTGTTTTTT
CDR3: CASSIDGGGRETGELFF

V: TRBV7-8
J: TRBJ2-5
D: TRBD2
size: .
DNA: TGTGCCAGCAGCTCCATTCTCATCCTAGCGGTCCAAGAGACCCAGTACTTC
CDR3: CASSSILILAVQETQYF

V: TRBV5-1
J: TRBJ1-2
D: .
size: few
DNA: TGCGCCAGCAGCTTGGACATTGGAGACTATGGCTACACCTTC
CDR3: CASSLDIGDYGYTF

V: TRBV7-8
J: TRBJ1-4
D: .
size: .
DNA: TGTGCCAGCAGCCACGGGGGGAGATACGAAAAACTGTTTTTT
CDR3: CASSHGGRYEKLFF

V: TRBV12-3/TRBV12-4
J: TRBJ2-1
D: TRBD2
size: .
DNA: TGTGCCAGCAGTTTCGCCGGGACTAGCGGGGTCTTC
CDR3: CASSFAGTSGVF

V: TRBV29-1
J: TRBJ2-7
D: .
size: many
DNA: TGCAGCGTTGAAGATAGGAGGGACTACGAGCAGTACTTC
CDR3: CSVEDRRDYEQYF

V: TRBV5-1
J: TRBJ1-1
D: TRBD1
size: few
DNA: TGCGCCAGCAGCTACGGCTACAGGGGGGGGAACACTGAAGCTTTCTTT
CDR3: CASSYGYRGGNTEAFF

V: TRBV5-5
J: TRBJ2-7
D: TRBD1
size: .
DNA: TGTGCCAGCAGCTCCGGATTAGGGACAGGGGGCGAGCAGTACTTC
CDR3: CASSSGLGTGGEQYF

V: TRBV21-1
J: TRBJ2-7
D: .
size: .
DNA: TGTGCCAGCAGCAAATGGCTAGCGGGACTCGAGCAGTACTTC
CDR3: CASSKWLAGLEQYF

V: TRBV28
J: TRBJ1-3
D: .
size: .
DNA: TGTGCCAGCAGTGAGGATTTACCACTTGGAAACACCATATATTTT
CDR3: CASSEDLPLGNTIYF

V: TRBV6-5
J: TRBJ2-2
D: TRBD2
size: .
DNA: TGTGCCAGCGCCGGGACTAGGAACACCGGGGAGCTGTTTTTT
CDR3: CASAGTRNTGELFF

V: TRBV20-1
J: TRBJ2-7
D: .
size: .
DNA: TGCAGCGAAAGAGGGATTCCGGGTGAGCAGTACTTC
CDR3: CSERGIPGEQYF

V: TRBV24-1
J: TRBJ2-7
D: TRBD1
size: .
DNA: TGTGCCACCAGTGACTACCCCCGACAGGGGGTCCACGAGCAGTACTTC
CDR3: CATSDYPRQGVHEQYF

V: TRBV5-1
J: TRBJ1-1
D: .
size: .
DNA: TGCGCCAGCAGCTTGGACGTGAGGCCTCCGGGGGCAGCTTTCTTT
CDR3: CASSLDVRPPGAAFF

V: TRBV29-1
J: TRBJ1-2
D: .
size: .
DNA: TGCAGCGTTGAGGCAGACAGAATACTAAGGGGCTACACCTTC
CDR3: CSVEADRILRGYTF

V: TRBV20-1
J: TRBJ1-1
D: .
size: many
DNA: TGCAGTGCTAGCCCGAACACTGAAGCTTTCTTT
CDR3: CSASPNTEAFF

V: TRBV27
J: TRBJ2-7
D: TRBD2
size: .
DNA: TGTGCCAGCAGTCCGGGAGCGGGGGGCCACGAGCAGTACTTC
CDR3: CASSPGAGGHEQYF

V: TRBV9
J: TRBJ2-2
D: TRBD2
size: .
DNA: TGTGCCAGCAGCGTAGTAGGAGCGGGAGGGCGAACCGGGGAGCTGTTTTTT
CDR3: CASSVVGAGGRTGELFF

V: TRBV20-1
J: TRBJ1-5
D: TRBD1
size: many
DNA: TGCAGTGCTAGACCGGACAGGGGCGTAAATCAGCCCCAGCATTTT
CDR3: CSARPDRGVNQPQHF

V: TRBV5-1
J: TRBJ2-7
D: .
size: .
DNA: TGCGCCAGCAGCTTGGCAGGGATAAACGAGCAGTACTTC
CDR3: CASSLAGINEQYF

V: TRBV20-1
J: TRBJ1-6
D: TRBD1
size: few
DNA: TGCAGTGCTAGAATCGACAGGGCGGCTTCACCCCTCCACTTT
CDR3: CSARIDRAASPLHF

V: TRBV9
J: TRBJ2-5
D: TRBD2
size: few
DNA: TGTGCCAGCAGCGTCACTAGCGTCCAATACCAAGAGACCCAGTACTTC
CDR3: CASSVTSVQYQETQYF

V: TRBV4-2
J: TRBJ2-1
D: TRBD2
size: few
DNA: TGTGCCAGCAGCCAAGGGACTAGGGAGCGGGGCTATCAAAGCTCCTACAATGAGCAGTTCTTC
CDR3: CASSQGTRERGYQSSYNEQFF

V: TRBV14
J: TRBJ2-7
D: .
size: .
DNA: TGTGCCAGCAGCCAACCCGATCATGGCGAGCAGTACTTC
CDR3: CASSQPDHGEQYF

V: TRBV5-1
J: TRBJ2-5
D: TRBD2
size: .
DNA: TGCGCCAGCAGTTTTCCGGGACTAGCGGGACTCGGGGAGACCCAGTACTTC
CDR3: CASSFPGLAGLGETQYF

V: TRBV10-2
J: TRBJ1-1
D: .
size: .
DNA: TGTGCCAGCAGTGAGGTTTTGGTGAACACTGAAGCTTTCTTT
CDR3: CASSEVLVNTEAFF